The 31 T cell receptor beta chains reported below all come from one sample, sequenced in a study of T cell clonality in common variable immunodeficiency. Only in-frame clones appear in the TCRdb table, and some are missing; sequencing was by immunoSEQ multiplex PCR. This sample shows under 40,000 clones and no singletons; 2.5% to 3.5% rests with the ten largest. Sequencing was done on a sample of peripheral blood mononuclear cells. These receptors all stem from a person aged 18 to 75 in good health.

This clone was seen ten or more times. The read gets to within 3 residues of the CDR3 end, and the germline J gene fills in the rest. The chain joins TRBV13 to TRBJ2-2, with 8 bases lining up with TRBD2. The germline gives CDR1 PRHDT, CDR2 FYEKMQ (reference sequence). The CDR3 sequence is 16 residues long. The junction had 5 bases not matched to a gene; V was cut back by 4 bases and J by 1 base. CDR3 DNA, as far as it was read: TGTGCCAGCAGCTCCAGACTAGCGAGGAACACCGGGGAG. It codes for CASSSRLARNTGE. The whole CDR3 region reads CASSSRLARNTGELFF.

This clone showed up many times. The CDR3 end lies 3 residues beyond the end of the read and is filled in from the germline J gene. This chain links TRBV19 with TRBJ1-1, with D maybe TRBD1 (6 bases). CDR1 LNHDA and CDR2 SQIVND come from the germline V gene (reference sequence). The CDR3 consists of 13 residues. The V end was cut by 6 bases, the J end by 2 bases, with 10 bases between. CDR3 sequence reads: CASRGQTNTEAFF. The CDR3 DNA, read in part, is TGTGCCAGTAGAGGACAGACCAACACTGAA. The variable domain in full, completed from reference TRBV19 and TRBJ1-1, reads DGGITQSPKYLFRKEGQNVTLSCEQNLNHDAMYWYRQDPGQGLRLIYYSQIVNDFQKGDIAEGYSVSREKKESFPLTVTSAQKNPTAFYLCASRGQTNTEAFFGQGTRLTVV.

By its share, this clone is medium-sized. The read ends 3 residues before the CDR3 terminus; that terminus is restored from the germline J gene. V gene TRBV6-4 combines with J gene TRBJ2-2, with D perhaps matching TRBD1 (5 bases). Germline CDR1 reads MRHNA; CDR2 reads SNTAGT. The CDR3 extends over 15 amino acids. Trimming took 3 bases from V and 0 from J, leaving 8 bases between them. The sequenced part of the CDR3 DNA is TGTGCCAGCAGTGATAAGGGGTCGAACACCGGGGAG. Amino acid sequence: CASSDKGSNTGE. The CDR3 as a whole reads CASSDKGSNTGELFF.

This clone appeared many times. The DNA ends 3 residues before the CDR3 does, and the rest of the CDR3 is filled in from the germline J gene. This sequence joins TRBV18 and TRBJ2-3; 8 nucleotides match TRBD1. The CDR3 is 15 residues long. V shed 1 base and J 5 bases; nucleotides not matched to a gene: 5. Germline-derived CDR1 and CDR2 are KGHSH and LQKENI. The covered CDR3 bases are TGTGCCAGCTCACCACGCAGGGGGCAAGAAGATACG. Translation gives CASSPRRGQEDT. The whole CDR3 protein is CASSPRRGQEDTQYF.

This clone appeared many times. The CDR3 goes on 3 residues after the read ends, and that part is filled in from the germline J gene. This sequence joins TRBV15 and TRBJ1-2; weak D call: TRBD1 (6 bases). Deletions cut 0 bases from V and 6 bases from J, with 14 bases between. This CDR3 contains 15 residues. The V gene's germline CDR1 is LNHNV and CDR2 YYDKDF (reference sequence). This CDR3 is CATSRDKGRGDGYTF. The sequenced part of the CDR3 DNA is TGTGCCACCAGCAGAGATAAGGGCAGGGGAGATGGC.

This clone was seen many times. With the read ending 3 residues before the CDR3 end, the germline J gene is used to fill in that end. The gene calls are TRBV19 and TRBJ1-1; possible D gene TRBD1, 6 bases. Trimming removed 6 bases from V and 0 bases from J, with 11 bases in between. The length of the CDR3 is 14 residues. CDR1 LNHDA and CDR2 SQIVND come from the germline V gene (reference sequence). The covered CDR3 bases are TGTGCCAGTAGCACAGGGAGAATGAACACTGAA. Translation: CASSTGRMNTE. The full CDR3 is CASSTGRMNTEAFF.

This clone came up many times. The read falls 3 residues short of the CDR3 end, and the missing part is taken from the germline J gene. This chain links TRBV19 with TRBJ1-5; TRBD1 agrees at 8 bases. The J segment lost 2 bases and the V segment lost 7 bases, leaving 22 bases of the junction unmatched. CDR3 length equals 20 residues. Germline-derived CDR1 and CDR2 are LNHDA and SQIVND (reference sequence). CDR3 sequence: CASTPVPGTGLLRGNQPQHF. The part of the CDR3 DNA that was read is TGTGCCAGTACCCCGGTCCCCGGGACAGGCCTCCTTCGTGGCAATCAGCCC.

This clone came up many times. The read ends 3 residues early relative to the CDR3; the germline J gene fills the gap. This chain joins TRBV5-1 and TRBJ2-2, with D maybe TRBD1 (5 bases). V was cut by 0 bases and J by 0 bases, with 9 bases left in between. CDR1 is SGHRS and CDR2 is YFSETQ in the germline V gene. The CDR3 length is 16 residues. Partial CDR3 DNA: TGCGCCAGCAGCTTGGTGGCAGGGCCGAACACCGGGGAG. Its protein is CASSLVAGPNTGE. The entire CDR3 is CASSLVAGPNTGELFF.

This clone showed up many times. With the read ending 3 residues before the CDR3 end, the germline J gene is used to fill in that end. This rearrangement joins TRBV30 to TRBJ2-1; TRBD2 is a possible D gene (7 bases). The germline V gene has CDR1 GTSNPN and CDR2 SVGIG (reference sequence). This CDR3 region has 17 residues. V shed 5 bases and J shed 2 bases, with 22 bases lying between them. The chain's CDR3 is CAWELGHMGGPYNEQFF. The sequenced CDR3 bases are TGTGCCTGGGAGTTGGGACACATGGGAGGGCCCTACAATGAG.

The sample holds many counts of this clone. The read comes to an end 3 residues before the CDR3 does, leaving the germline J gene to fill in the end. The V and J genes are TRBV19 and TRBJ1-2; unclear D gene. With 7 bases removed from V and 6 bases from J, the gap between germline ends came to 18 bases. Germline lookup yields CDR1 LNHDA and CDR2 SQIVND (reference sequence). The CDR3 length is 14 residues. The CDR3 here is CASIFTTGSDGYTF. Partial CDR3 DNA: TGTGCCAGTATATTTACTACGGGGTCGGATGGC.

This clone was counted at least ten times. The read halts 3 residues ahead of the CDR3 end, with the missing end drawn from the germline J gene. The chain couples TRBV5-1 to TRBJ2-6; a possible D gene is TRBD1 (5 bases). The germline V gene encodes CDR1 SGHRS and CDR2 YFSETQ. The V end was cut by 5 bases, the J end by 0 bases, with 21 bases between. This CDR3 contains 19 residues. Partial CDR3 DNA: TGCGCCAGCAGAGGTGGGGTGGAGACAGACACCTCTGGGGCCAACGTC. It codes for CASRGGVETDTSGANV. The full-length CDR3 reads as CASRGGVETDTSGANVLTF.

This clone occurred many times. CDR3: CASSQTGGLSYEQYF. The CDR3 bases that were read are TGCGCCAGCAGCCAGACCGGGGGACTATCCTACGAG. V usage is TRBV4-1 and J usage is TRBJ2-7; TRBD2 agrees at 7 bases. With the read ending 3 residues before the CDR3 end, the germline J gene is used to fill in that end. This CDR3 has 15 residues. V dropped 3 bases and J dropped 1; count of bases not matched to a gene: 6. In germline, CDR1 is MGHRA, CDR2 YSYEKL.

Ten or more counts support this clone. The CDR3 end is not reached by the read, which stops 3 residues before it; the germline J gene fills it in. The V and J genes are TRBV5-8 and TRBJ1-5; 8 bases match TRBD1. This CDR3 spans 14 amino acids. Germline assignment: CDR1 SGHTS and CDR2 YDEGEE. Trimming cost V 0 bases and J 6 bases; bases outside gene matches: 2. CDR3 bases read: TGTGCCAGCAGCTTGGCAGGGGGCGGTCAGCCC. Its protein is CASSLAGGGQP. The whole CDR3 region reads CASSLAGGGQPQHF.

This clone was seen repeatedly, ten times or more. Read sequence stops 3 residues before the CDR3 end, and the germline J gene provides the missing end. The chain carries TRBV2 and TRBJ2-5, with 9 bases fitting TRBD1. Germline CDR1 is SNHLY and CDR2 is FYNNEI. V lost 9 bases and J lost 3; bases outside the gene matches: 5. There are 13 residues in the CDR3. The part of the CDR3 DNA that was read is TGTGCCAGGGGGACAGGGCGTGAAGAGACC. This translates into CARGTGREET. The whole CDR3 sequence reads CARGTGREETQYF.

This clone was counted at least ten times. The observed sequence ends 3 residues before the CDR3 terminus, with the missing tail filled in from the germline J gene. The chain recombines TRBV5-1 with TRBJ1-6, with a possible D match to TRBD1 (5 bases). Germline assignment: CDR1 SGHRS and CDR2 YFSETQ. V lost 1 base and J lost 5, with 13 bases in between. CDR3 length: 16 amino acids. The part of the CDR3 DNA that was read is TGCGCCAGCAGCTTGAGGGGTCACACGAATAATTCACCC. It specifies CASSLRGHTNNSP. The CDR3, in full, reads CASSLRGHTNNSPLHF.

This clone was detected many times. The observed sequence ends 3 residues before the CDR3 terminus, with the missing tail filled in from the germline J gene. The chain employs TRBV7-2 and TRBJ2-3; no clear D. Germline loops: CDR1 SGHTA, CDR2 FQGNSA. The CDR3 loop spans 15 amino acids. Trimming left V 3 bases short and J 0 bases short, with 10 bases between. CDR3 amino acids: CASSLSHISTDTQYF. The sequenced part of the CDR3 DNA is TGTGCCAGCAGCTTGAGTCACATAAGCACAGATACG.

Many counts were recorded for this clone. The read falls 3 residues short of the CDR3 end, and the missing part is taken from the germline J gene. The rearrangement links TRBV18 to TRBJ2-3; TRBD1 matches at 10 bases. The CDR3 sequence is 17 residues long. J was trimmed by 4 bases and V by 3 bases; bases with no gene match: 10. Germline values: CDR1 KGHSH, CDR2 LQKENI. CDR3 protein: CASSPRKGQGTADTQYF. Partial CDR3 DNA: TGTGCCAGCTCACCGAGGAAGGGACAGGGGACCGCAGATACG.

This clone was seen at least ten times. The observed sequence ends 3 residues before the CDR3 terminus, with the missing tail filled in from the germline J gene. The V gene is TRBV7-6, the J gene TRBJ2-3; 10 bases align to TRBD2. This CDR3 spans 16 amino acids. V dropped 5 bases and J dropped 4; count of bases not matched to a gene: 9. The V gene's germline CDR1 is SGHVS and CDR2 FNYEAQ. The CDR3 sequence: CASSTLAGEVADTQYF. The sequenced CDR3 bases are TGTGCCAGCAGCACCCTAGCGGGAGAGGTAGCAGATACG.

This clone was detected ten times or more. The CDR3 end lies 3 residues beyond the end of the read and is filled in from the germline J gene. The sample contains more than one DNA sequence encoding this CDR3. The rearrangement uses TRBV19 and TRBJ1-1; D possibly corresponds to TRBD1 (5 bases). Trimming removed 1 base from V and 3 bases from J, with 6 bases in between. The CDR3 consists of 13 residues. Per germline, CDR1 LNHDA and CDR2 SQIVND (reference sequence). The CDR3 DNA, read in part, is TGTGCCAGTAGTATAGGGGGGGACACTGAA. It yields the protein CASSIGGDTE. In full, the CDR3 is CASSIGGDTEAFF.

Ten or more counts support this clone. CDR3: CASSDSSGKTEAFF. The part of the CDR3 DNA that was read is TGTGCCAGCAGTGACTCTAGCGGAAAAACTGAA. The rearrangement joins TRBV6-4 to TRBJ1-1; D gene uncertain. Read data end 3 residues before the CDR3 end; the end is taken from the germline J gene. With 0 bases removed from V and 5 bases from J, the gap between germline ends came to 10 bases. The CDR3 is 14 amino acids. Germline V gene data show CDR1 as MRHNA and CDR2 as SNTAGT.

This clone was detected many times. The CDR3 extends 3 residues past the end of the read, so its final part is completed from the germline J gene. V gene TRBV28 combines with J gene TRBJ2-1, with a weak D call TRBD2 (6 bases). From germline, CDR1 is MDHEN and CDR2 SYDVKM. This CDR3 region has 17 residues. V was clipped by 1 base and J by 4 bases, with 17 bases between them. CDR3 amino acids: CASSLLSRAGSYNEQFF. The sequenced CDR3 bases are TGTGCCAGCAGTTTATTAAGTCGCGCGGGATCGTACAATGAG. Supplemented by reference TRBV28 and TRBJ2-1, the full variable domain reads DVKVTQSSRYLVKRTGEKVFLECVQDMDHENMFWYRQDPGLGLRLIYFSYDVKMKEKGDIPEGYSVSREKKERFSLILESASTNQTSMYLCASSLLSRAGSYNEQFFGPGTRLTVL.

In this sample, this clone turned up many times. The CDR3 is cut off 3 residues early in the read; its end comes from the germline J gene. The chain couples TRBV20-1 to TRBJ1-2, with D uncertain. Germline CDR1 DFQATT, CDR2 SNEGSKA (reference sequence). The V end lost 0 bases, the J end lost 0 bases, and 5 bases lay between the germline ends. This CDR3 has 13 amino acids. Partial CDR3 DNA: TGCAGTGCTAGAGACGCAGCTAACTATGGC. This encodes CSARDAANYG. The whole CDR3 reads CSARDAANYGYTF.

This clone was seen ten or more times. One junction end disagrees with the germline gene, perhaps due to a read error. The read comes to an end 3 residues before the CDR3 does, leaving the germline J gene to fill in the end. The chain joins TRBV7-7 to TRBJ2-1; D perhaps matches TRBD2 (6 bases). Germline V gene lookup returns CDR1 SSHAT and CDR2 FNYEAQ (reference sequence). The CDR3 is made up of 15 amino acids. The part of the CDR3 DNA that was read is TGTGCTAGCAGCCTACTAGCAAGTTCCTACAATGAG. Protein: CASSLLASSYNE. Given in full, the CDR3 is CASSLLASSYNEQFF.

This clone was seen at least ten times. From the germline J gene comes the end of the CDR3, since the read stops 3 residues before it. J is TRBJ2-7 and V is TRBV19; unclear D gene. The germline V gene encodes CDR1 LNHDA and CDR2 SQIVND (reference sequence). The CDR3 extends over 13 amino acids. The V end lost 4 bases, the J end lost 2 bases, and 9 bases lay between the germline ends. CDR3 DNA (partial): TGTGCCAGTAGTACCTCAGTTACCTACGAG. Protein product: CASSTSVTYE. The CDR3 in full is CASSTSVTYEQYF.

This clone was seen repeatedly, ten times or more. The CDR3 goes on 3 residues after the read ends, and that part is filled in from the germline J gene. The rearrangement uses TRBV7-9 and TRBJ1-4; no reliable D call. CDR1 is SEHNR, CDR2 FQNEAQ, per germline (reference sequence). V shed 2 bases and J shed 4 bases, with 8 bases lying between them. This CDR3 spans 14 amino acids. The sequenced part of the CDR3 DNA is TGTGCCAGCAGCTTAATAGAAGTTAATGAAAAA. Translated: CASSLIEVNEK. The full CDR3 is CASSLIEVNEKLFF. Full variable domain (outside the CDR3, taken from reference TRBV7-9 and TRBJ1-4): DTGVSQNPRHKITKRGQNVTFRCDPISEHNRLYWYRQTLGQGPEFLTYFQNEAQLEKSRLLSDRFSAERPKGSFSTLEIQRTEQGDSAMYLCASSLIEVNEKLFFGSGTQLSVL.

This clone was observed at least ten times. Partial CDR3 DNA: TGTGCCAGCAGTTCCCGGGACAGGGGCGTTGATGAG. It specifies CASSSRDRGVDE. The CDR3 in its entirety is CASSSRDRGVDEQFF. This rearrangement joins TRBV12-3 or TRBV12-4 to TRBJ2-1, with 10 bases lining up with TRBD1. The CDR3 end lies 3 residues beyond the end of the read and is filled in from the germline J gene. CDR3 size: 15 residues. With V trimmed by 4 bases and J by 8 bases, 8 bases remained unmatched.

This clone was seen at least ten times. The CDR3 loop reads CATSRDHGGREEETQYF. Incomplete CDR3 DNA: TGTGCCACCAGCAGAGATCATGGCGGCAGGGAGGAAGAGACC. This chain connects TRBV15 to TRBJ2-5, with D possibly matching TRBD2 (6 bases). The read stops 3 residues short of the end of the CDR3; the missing end is completed from the germline J gene. Per germline, CDR1 LNHNV and CDR2 YYDKDF (reference sequence). This CDR3 is 17 amino acids long. Deletions cut 0 bases from V and 3 bases from J, with 17 bases between.

This clone has ten or more counts. The CDR3 end lies 3 residues beyond the end of the read and is filled in from the germline J gene. The chain employs TRBV5-1 and TRBJ2-2; 12 bases match TRBD1. This CDR3 contains 17 residues. Germline V gene sequence: CDR1 SGHRS, CDR2 YFSETQ. V shed 0 bases, J shed 3 bases, and the junction held 3 bases outside the gene matches. CDR3 region: CASSLAGTGGDTGELFF. The DNA read from the CDR3 is TGCGCCAGCAGCTTGGCCGGGACAGGGGGCGACACCGGGGAG.

This clone was counted many times. The CDR3 is cut off 3 residues early in the read; its end comes from the germline J gene. The chain uses TRBV6-1 and TRBJ2-3, with D possibly TRBD2 on 6 matching bases. There are 15 residues in the CDR3. Germline CDR1 and CDR2: MNHNS and SASEGT. Trimming left V 3 bases short and J 4 bases short, with 14 bases between. The CDR3 bases that were read are TGTGCCAGCAGTGATTGGCGGGGAGCGGCAGATACG. It translates to CASSDWRGAADT. The CDR3, in full, reads CASSDWRGAADTQYF.

This clone was seen many times. Coverage ceases 3 residues before the CDR3 finishes, and the germline J gene fills in the end. The chain links TRBV4-2 to TRBJ2-5; possibly TRBD1 for D (6 bases). This CDR3 region has 16 residues. Germline assignment: CDR1 LGHNA and CDR2 YNFKEQ. V lost 0 bases and J lost 1, with 12 bases in between. This CDR3 reads CASSQDWGQGQETQYF. The CDR3 bases that were read are TGTGCCAGCAGCCAAGATTGGGGACAAGGCCAAGAGACC.

At least ten counts were recorded for this clone. The read ends 3 residues shy of where the CDR3 ends; the end is completed using the germline J gene. The chain combines TRBV2 with TRBJ2-3, with D possibly matching TRBD1 (5 bases). CDR3 length: 17 amino acids. Trimming took 1 base from V and 6 from J, leaving 20 bases between them. Germline V gene data show CDR1 as SNHLY and CDR2 as FYNNEI. The sequenced part of the CDR3 DNA is TGTGCCAGCAGTGAAGGGGGCTGGACGAACCGGGCGGATACG. Translated, it gives CASSEGGWTNRADT. The entire CDR3 protein reads CASSEGGWTNRADTQYF.